The clone carrying this T cell receptor (beta chain) was seen many times. Researchers made TCR beta libraries by using iRepertoire HTBI primers and running Arm-PCR on CDR3 regions. TCRdb analysed the multiplex PCR reads with MiXCR anew, one entry per CDR3 protein. Among hundreds of thousands of distinct CDR3 sequences, around 17% were seen once, and the ten largest hold 15% to 20%. This sample is part of a study of regulatory T cells in long-lasting Graves disease. As to time point: newly diagnosed GD, antithyroid drugs for less than 3 months. Preparation of the TCR library used RNA extracted from PBMCs. V lost 2 bases and J 9 bases, leaving 17 bases between the germline ends. Germline CDR1 is MNHEY and CDR2 is SMNVEV (reference sequence). CDR3 length: 15 amino acids. These data were also filed under a second study, of T cells in Graves' hyperthyroidism and ophthalmopathy.

The chain links TRBV27 to TRBJ2-1, with D tentatively TRBD2 (5 bases). Sequencing was performed on peripheral blood mononuclear cells (PBMCs), taken at new diagnosis, from a patient treated with antithyroid drugs. The receptor's source is a woman under 40 with Graves disease. The CDR3 coding sequence is TGTGCCAGCAGTTTAAGGCTAGCCGGCCCCAGTGAGCAGTTCTTC. It translates to CASSLRLAGPSEQFF.